Below are 15 T cell receptor beta chains sequenced from a single sample in a study of blood T cell repertoires in COVID-19. TCRdb's copy holds only in-frame clones and misses some; the assay was immunoSEQ multiplex PCR. This sample carries 250,000 to 350,000 clones, about 90% of them seen once, and the ten largest clones take just under 6.5%. The source material was peripheral blood. Every receptor here comes from a woman aged 45-59 years with COVID-19, enrolled during active disease.

J is TRBJ2-6 and V is TRBV5-1; tentative D call: TRBD1 (6 bases). Germline V lookup: CDR1 SGHRS, CDR2 YFSETQ. CDR3 size: 16 residues. V lost 5 bases and J 0 bases, leaving 12 bases between the germline ends. CDR3 sequence: CASRRGHPSGANVLTF. CDR3 sequence (DNA): TGCGCCAGCAGAAGGGGACATCCCTCTGGGGCCAACGTCCTGACTTTC.

The rearrangement joins TRBV5-1 to TRBJ2-7; 11 bases line up with TRBD1. CDR1 and CDR2 from the germline V gene are SGHRS and YFSETQ. V was clipped by 4 bases and J by 3 bases; unmatched bases: 9. The CDR3 is 16 residues long. The CDR3 bases are TGCGCCAGCAGCCCAACGGGACAGGGGGTACTCTACGAGCAGTACTTC. Protein sequence: CASSPTGQGVLYEQYF.

This clone has only one observation. DNA for the CDR3: TGTGCCAGCAGTAACCAGGGGGCTAACAATCAGCCCCAGCATTTT. Protein: CASSNQGANNQPQHF. The gene calls are TRBV6-5 and TRBJ1-5, with 8 bases identical to TRBD1. This CDR3 is built from 15 residues. The V segment lost 5 bases and the J segment 3 bases; nucleotides outside the gene matches: 6. CDR1 is MNHEY and CDR2 is SVGAGI in the germline V gene.

The chain carries TRBV30 and TRBJ2-1; 9 bases align to TRBD2. The CDR3 loop spans 16 amino acids. V trimming: 2 bases; J trimming: 3 bases; junction bases outside the gene matches: 8. Per germline, CDR1 GTSNPN and CDR2 SVGIG (reference sequence). The CDR3 region is CAWSPWTSENYNEQFF. The CDR3 coding sequence is TGTGCCTGGAGTCCATGGACTAGCGAGAACTACAATGAGCAGTTCTTC.

This sequence joins TRBV5-1 and TRBJ1-3, with 7 bases fitting TRBD1. Germline loops: CDR1 SGHRS, CDR2 YFSETQ. This CDR3 comprises 14 residues. The V and J ends lost 4 bases and 2 bases, in that order; junction bases with no gene match: 3. As DNA, the CDR3 is TGCGCCAGCAGCCCCGGGACAGCTGGAAACACCATATATTTT. Translating gives CASSPGTAGNTIYF.

This clone appeared a single time. The chain carries TRBV13 and TRBJ2-1; D gene uncertain. The V gene lost 5 bases and the J gene lost 5 bases, with 7 bases spanning the gap. CDR1 and CDR2 (germline): PRHDT, FYEKMQ (reference sequence). The CDR3 sequence is 12 residues long. The chain's CDR3 is CASSPRDNEQFF. CDR3 DNA: TGTGCCAGCAGCCCCCGAGACAATGAGCAGTTCTTC. Full variable domain (rest looked up from reference TRBV13 and TRBJ2-1): AAGVIQSPRHLIKEKRETATLKCYPIPRHDTVYWYQQGPGQDPQFLISFYEKMQSDKGSIPDRFSAQQFSDYHSELNMSSLELGDSALYFCASSPRDNEQFFGPGTRLTVL.

The rearrangement links TRBV5-1 to TRBJ1-1; tentative D call: TRBD1 (6 bases). Germline assignment: CDR1 SGHRS and CDR2 YFSETQ. V lost 0 bases, J lost 4 bases, and 13 bases lay in between. The CDR3 has 15 amino acids. CDR3 sequence: CASSLGGTGPTEAFF. In DNA, the CDR3 is TGCGCCAGCAGCTTGGGGGGAACAGGGCCCACTGAAGCTTTCTTT.

The chain has TRBV19 and TRBJ2-7, with TRBD2 identical over 7 bases. The CDR3 has 13 amino acids. The germline V gene encodes CDR1 LNHDA and CDR2 SQIVND (reference sequence). The trim removed 5 bases at V and 4 bases at J, leaving 5 bases unmatched. CDR3 protein: CASSGSGVYEQYF. The CDR3 region has the DNA TGTGCCAGTAGTGGGAGCGGGGTTTACGAGCAGTACTTC.

This clone was seen a few times. This chain joins TRBV24-1 and TRBJ2-7; 10 bases fit TRBD1. Germline-derived CDR1 and CDR2 are KGHDR and SFDVKD. Trimming removed 9 bases from V and 1 base from J; junction bases left unmatched: 14. The CDR3 has 17 amino acids. CDR3 coding DNA: TGTGCCACCGTAACGACAGGGGGCCTTCTTATTTCCTACGAGCAGTACTTC. It translates to CATVTTGGLLISYEQYF.

The gene calls are TRBV18 and TRBJ2-7; tentatively, D is TRBD1 (5 bases). Trimming took off 3 bases at V and 5 bases at J, with 11 bases between the two ends. The germline gives CDR1 KGHSH, CDR2 LQKENI. CDR3 length: 13 amino acids. For the CDR3, the DNA is TGTGCCAGCTCACCGGTTCAGGGTGACGAGCAGTACTTC. Its translation: CASSPVQGDEQYF. Filled out from reference TRBV18 and TRBJ2-7, the complete variable domain reads NAGVMQNPRHLVRRRGQEARLRCSPMKGHSHVYWYRQLPEEGLKFMVYLQKENIIDESGMPKERFSAEFPKEGPSILRIQQVVRGDSAAYFCASSPVQGDEQYFGPGTRLTVT.

This chain links TRBV6-5 with TRBJ1-5; D remains ambiguous. The CDR3 totals 13 residues. Looked up from germline, CDR1 is MNHEY and CDR2 is SVGAGI. Trimming left V 2 bases short and J 2 bases short, with 4 bases between. This chain's CDR3 is CASSYTRNQPQHF. The CDR3 coding sequence is TGTGCCAGCAGTTACACTCGCAATCAGCCCCAGCATTTT.

The chain carries TRBV14 and TRBJ1-2; D is undetermined. This CDR3 region has 13 residues. The V and J ends lost 1 base and 8 bases respectively, with 11 bases between them. Germline V CDR1 and CDR2: SGHDN, FVKESK. The CDR3 loop reads CASSQVTVGGYTF. DNA for the CDR3: TGTGCCAGCAGCCAAGTAACAGTTGGCGGCTACACCTTC. The whole variable domain, filled in from reference TRBV14 and TRBJ1-2, reads EAGVTQFPSHSVIEKGQTVTLRCDPISGHDNLYWYRRVMGKEIKFLLHFVKESKQDESGMPNNRFLAERTGGTYSTLKVQPAELEDSGVYFCASSQVTVGGYTFGSGTRLTVV.

The chain uses TRBV11-2 and TRBJ2-7, with D possibly TRBD2 on 6 matching bases. CDR3 length: 18 amino acids. Trimming removed 2 bases at V and 4 bases at J, with 24 bases between. CDR1 is SGHAT and CDR2 is FQNNGV in the germline V gene. In DNA, the CDR3 is TGTGCCAGCAGCTTATCTCATCTGTCCTCGGCGGGAAGGTACGAGCAGTACTTC. It specifies CASSLSHLSSAGRYEQYF.

V and J are TRBV30 and TRBJ2-1; 10 nucleotides line up with TRBD1. CDR1 is GTSNPN and CDR2 is SVGIG in the germline V gene (reference sequence). V shed 4 bases, J shed 4 bases, and the junction held 4 bases outside the gene matches. This CDR3 contains 14 residues. The CDR3 region is CAWKRTGGYNEQFF. The CDR3 nucleotides read TGTGCCTGGAAAAGGACAGGGGGTTACAATGAGCAGTTCTTC.

The genes are TRBV5-1 and TRBJ2-1; 7 nucleotides agree with TRBD2. The length of the CDR3 is 14 residues. After removal of 7 bases from V and 4 bases from J, the junction contained 8 bases not matched to a gene. The germline CDR1 and CDR2 sequences are SGHRS and YFSETQ. CDR3 bases: TGCGCCAGCTCGCGGGAGCACTATTACAATGAGCAGTTCTTC. Translating gives CASSREHYYNEQFF.